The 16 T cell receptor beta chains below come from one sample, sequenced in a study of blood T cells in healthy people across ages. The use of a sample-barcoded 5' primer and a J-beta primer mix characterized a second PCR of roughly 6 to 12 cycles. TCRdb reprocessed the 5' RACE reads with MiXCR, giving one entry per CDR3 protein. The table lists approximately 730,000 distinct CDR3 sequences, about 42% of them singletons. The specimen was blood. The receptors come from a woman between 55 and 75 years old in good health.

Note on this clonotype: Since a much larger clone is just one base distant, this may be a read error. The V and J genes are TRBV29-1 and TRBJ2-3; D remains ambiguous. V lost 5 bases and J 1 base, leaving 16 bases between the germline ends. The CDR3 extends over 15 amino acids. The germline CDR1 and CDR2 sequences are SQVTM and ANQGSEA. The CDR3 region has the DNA TGCAGCGTTCTCTCCCCTACTGGCGGCACAGATACGCAGTATTTT. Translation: CSVLSPTGGTDTQYF.

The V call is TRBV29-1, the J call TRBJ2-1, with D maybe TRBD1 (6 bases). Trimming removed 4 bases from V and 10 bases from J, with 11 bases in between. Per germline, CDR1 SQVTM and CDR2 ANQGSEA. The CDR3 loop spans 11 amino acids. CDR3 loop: CSVAGAREQFF. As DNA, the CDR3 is TGCAGCGTTGCAGGGGCCAGAGAGCAGTTCTTC.

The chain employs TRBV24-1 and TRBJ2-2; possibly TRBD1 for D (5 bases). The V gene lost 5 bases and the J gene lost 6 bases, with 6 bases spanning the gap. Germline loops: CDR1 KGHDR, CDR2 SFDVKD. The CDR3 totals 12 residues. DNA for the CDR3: TGTGCCACCAGTGCCAGGGCCGGGGAGCTGTTTTTT. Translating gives CATSARAGELFF.

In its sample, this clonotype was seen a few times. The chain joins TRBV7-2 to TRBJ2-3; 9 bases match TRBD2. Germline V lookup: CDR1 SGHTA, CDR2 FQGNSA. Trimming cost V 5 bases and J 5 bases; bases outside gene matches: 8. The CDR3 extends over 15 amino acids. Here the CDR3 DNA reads TGTGCCAGCAGCAGTGCGGGAGGGCCGGAAGATACGCAGTATTTT. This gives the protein CASSSAGGPEDTQYF.

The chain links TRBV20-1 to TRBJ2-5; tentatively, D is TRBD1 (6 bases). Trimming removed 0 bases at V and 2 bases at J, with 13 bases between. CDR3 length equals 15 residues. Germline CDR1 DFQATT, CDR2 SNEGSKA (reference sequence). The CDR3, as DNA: TGCAGTGCTAGAGATGGAGGACAGACTCAAGAGACCCAGTACTTC. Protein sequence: CSARDGGQTQETQYF.

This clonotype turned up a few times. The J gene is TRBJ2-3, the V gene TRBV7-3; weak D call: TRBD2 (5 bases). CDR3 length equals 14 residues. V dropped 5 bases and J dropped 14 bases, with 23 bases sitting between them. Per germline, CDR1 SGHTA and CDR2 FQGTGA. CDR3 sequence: CASSPTGVQDQSYF. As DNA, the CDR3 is TGTGCCAGCAGCCCTACCGGGGTCCAAGACCAGTCGTATTTT.

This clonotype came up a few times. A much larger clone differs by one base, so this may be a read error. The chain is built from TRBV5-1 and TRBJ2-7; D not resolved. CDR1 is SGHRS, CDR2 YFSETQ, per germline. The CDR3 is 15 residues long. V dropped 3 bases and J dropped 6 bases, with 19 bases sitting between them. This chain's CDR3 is CASSWGTDARSEQYF. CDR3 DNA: TGCGCCAGCAGCTGGGGTACGGATGCCCGTTCCGAGCAGTACTTC.

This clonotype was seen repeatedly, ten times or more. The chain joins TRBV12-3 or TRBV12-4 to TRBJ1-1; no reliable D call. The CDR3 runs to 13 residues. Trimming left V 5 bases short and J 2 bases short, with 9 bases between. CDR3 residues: CASSLGRNTEAFF. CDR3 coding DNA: TGTGCCAGCAGTCTCGGACGTAACACTGAAGCTTTCTTT.

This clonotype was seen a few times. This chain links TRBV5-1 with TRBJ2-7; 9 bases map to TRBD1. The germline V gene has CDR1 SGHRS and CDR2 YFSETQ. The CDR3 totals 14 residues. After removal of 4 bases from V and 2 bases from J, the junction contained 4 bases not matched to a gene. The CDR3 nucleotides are TGCGCCAGCAGCAGGACAGGGGTCGCCTACGAGCAGTACTTC. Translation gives CASSRTGVAYEQYF.

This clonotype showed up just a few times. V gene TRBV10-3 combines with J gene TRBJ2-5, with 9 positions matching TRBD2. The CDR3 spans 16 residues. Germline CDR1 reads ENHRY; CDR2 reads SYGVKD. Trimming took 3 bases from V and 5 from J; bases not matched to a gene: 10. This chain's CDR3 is CAISDPSGEPRETQYF. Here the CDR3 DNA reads TGTGCCATCAGTGACCCTAGCGGGGAGCCTCGGGAGACCCAGTACTTC.

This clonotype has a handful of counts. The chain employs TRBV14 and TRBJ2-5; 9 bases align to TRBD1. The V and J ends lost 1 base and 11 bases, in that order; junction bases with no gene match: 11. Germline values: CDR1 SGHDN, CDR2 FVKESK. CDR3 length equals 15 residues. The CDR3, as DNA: TGTGCCAGCAGCCAAGCACAGGGGGCTAGTTCGAAGCAGTACTTC. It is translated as CASSQAQGASSKQYF.

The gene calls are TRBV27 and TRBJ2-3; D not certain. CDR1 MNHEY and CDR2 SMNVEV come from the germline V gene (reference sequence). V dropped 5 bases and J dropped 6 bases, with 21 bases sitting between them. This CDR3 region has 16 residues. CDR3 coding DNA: TGTGCCAGCAGTCCGAAACCAGACATATTCACGGATACGCAGTATTTT. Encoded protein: CASSPKPDIFTDTQYF.

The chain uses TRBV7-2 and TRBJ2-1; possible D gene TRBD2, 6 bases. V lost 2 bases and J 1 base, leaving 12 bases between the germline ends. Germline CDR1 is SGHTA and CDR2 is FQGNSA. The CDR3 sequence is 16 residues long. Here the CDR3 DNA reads TGTGCCAGCAGCTTATACCAGAGCGGGTCCTACAATGAGCAGTTCTTC. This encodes CASSLYQSGSYNEQFF.

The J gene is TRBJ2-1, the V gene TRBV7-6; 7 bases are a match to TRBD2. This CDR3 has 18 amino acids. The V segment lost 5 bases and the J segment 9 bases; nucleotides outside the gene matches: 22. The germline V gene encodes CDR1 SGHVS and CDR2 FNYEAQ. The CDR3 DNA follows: TGTGCCAGCAGCGACATGCACGGCTTGGCCGGGGGGTGTCTTGAGCAGTTCTTC. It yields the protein CASSDMHGLAGGCLEQFF.

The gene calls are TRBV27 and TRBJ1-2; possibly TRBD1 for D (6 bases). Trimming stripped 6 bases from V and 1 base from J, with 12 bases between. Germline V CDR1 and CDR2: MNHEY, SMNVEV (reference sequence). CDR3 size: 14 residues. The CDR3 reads CASSQGTINYGYTF. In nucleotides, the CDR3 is TGTGCCAGCAGCCAGGGGACCATTAACTATGGCTACACCTTC.

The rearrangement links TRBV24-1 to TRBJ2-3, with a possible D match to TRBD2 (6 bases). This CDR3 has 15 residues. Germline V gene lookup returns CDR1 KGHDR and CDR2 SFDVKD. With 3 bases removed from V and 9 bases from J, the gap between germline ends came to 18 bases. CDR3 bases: TGTGCCACCAGTGATAACCCCGGCGGGCGGGGAACGCAGTATTTT. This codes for CATSDNPGGRGTQYF.